These 23 T cell receptor beta chains share one sample of origin, sequenced in a study of T cell responses to AZD1222 COVID-19 vaccine. TCRdb's copy holds only in-frame clones and misses some; the assay was immunoSEQ multiplex PCR. The repertoire holds more than 100,000 clones, with over 75% as singletons. This material consisted of peripheral blood, taken on day 0 of AZD1222 vaccination. The receptors were gathered from an adult in good health.

The J gene is TRBJ1-2, the V gene TRBV14, with a possible D match to TRBD1 (5 bases). V lost 1 base to trimming and J lost 2 bases, with 20 bases between them. Germline V gene sequence: CDR1 SGHDN, CDR2 FVKESK. This CDR3 has 18 amino acids. CDR3 coding DNA: TGTGCCAGCAGCCAAGTCCCTCCAGGGTTATCGGGCAACTATGGCTACACCTTC. Its protein product is CASSQVPPGLSGNYGYTF.

The rearrangement links TRBV5-1 to TRBJ1-2; D possibly corresponds to TRBD1 (5 bases). From germline, CDR1 is SGHRS and CDR2 YFSETQ. Trimming cost V 2 bases and J 4 bases, with 15 bases left between them. This CDR3 comprises 15 residues. CDR3 sequence (DNA): TGCGCCAGCAGCTTTAGTCCACGGGGGACCTATGGCTACACCTTC. Translation gives CASSFSPRGTYGYTF.

DNA for the CDR3: TGTGCCAGCAGCTTAGAAGGGTTTGAAGCTTTCTTT. It specifies CASSLEGFEAFF. The rearrangement links TRBV11-2 to TRBJ1-1, with unresolved D. CDR3 length: 12 residues. Germline CDR1 and CDR2: SGHAT and FQNNGV. V was pared by 0 bases and J by 7 bases, with 6 bases between.

This chain connects TRBV5-1 to TRBJ2-7; no definite D call. CDR1 SGHRS and CDR2 YFSETQ come from the germline V gene. CDR3 length: 13 residues. V was clipped by 1 base and J by 2 bases, with 7 bases between them. CDR3 in DNA: TGCGCCAGCAGCTTGACAAGAACCTACGAGCAGTACTTC. Protein: CASSLTRTYEQYF.

The chain combines TRBV5-1 with TRBJ1-1, with D possibly being TRBD1 (5 bases). CDR3 length: 15 residues. V dropped 3 bases and J dropped 1 base, with 13 bases sitting between them. CDR1 SGHRS and CDR2 YFSETQ come from the germline V gene. The chain's CDR3 is CASSSPGRGNTEAFF. CDR3 sequence (DNA): TGCGCCAGCAGCTCCCCAGGGAGGGGGAACACTGAAGCTTTCTTT.

This clone was detected only once. The chain links TRBV4-1 to TRBJ1-3; D remains ambiguous. The CDR3 covers 15 residues. V lost 0 bases and J 1 base, leaving 7 bases between the germline ends. Germline loops: CDR1 MGHRA, CDR2 YSYEKL. CDR3 sequence reads: CASSQDSGSGNTIYF. The CDR3 coding sequence is TGCGCCAGCAGCCAAGATAGCGGATCTGGAAACACCATATATTTT.

V gene TRBV5-1 combines with J gene TRBJ2-3, with a tentative D call TRBD1 (7 bases). Germline loops: CDR1 SGHRS, CDR2 YFSETQ. This CDR3 has 14 amino acids. V was cut by 4 bases and J by 2 bases, with 11 bases left in between. The CDR3: CASSAGQYTDTQYF. In DNA form, the CDR3 reads TGCGCCAGCAGCGCGGGACAGTACACAGATACGCAGTATTTT.

The V and J genes are TRBV7-3 and TRBJ2-3; 10 nucleotides match TRBD2. V trimming: 5 bases; J trimming: 10 bases; junction bases outside the gene matches: 15. The CDR3 extends over 16 amino acids. CDR1 and CDR2 from the germline V gene are SGHTA and FQGTGA. The CDR3 bases are TGTGCCAGCAGCCTAGGGCCTAGCGGGGGATCCACAGCGCAGTATTTT. It specifies CASSLGPSGGSTAQYF.

This chain uses TRBV4-2 with TRBJ2-2, with D unclear. Germline V CDR1 and CDR2: LGHNA, YNFKEQ. Trimming shortened V by 1 base and J by 4 bases, and 16 bases separated the two germline ends. The CDR3 runs 17 residues. The CDR3 nucleotides read TGTGCCAGCAGCCAAGCAGGTCTCTCCAACCCCACCGGGGAGCTGTTTTTT. Translating gives CASSQAGLSNPTGELFF.

The V gene is TRBV28, the J gene TRBJ2-3; unclear D gene. This CDR3 contains 13 residues. CDR1 and CDR2 (germline): MDHEN, SYDVKM. V was clipped by 1 base and J by 8 bases, with 10 bases between them. The DNA of the CDR3 is TGTGCCAGCAGTTTATCTCCGGTGGTTACGCAGTATTTT. This gives the protein CASSLSPVVTQYF.

V is TRBV11-2 and J is TRBJ1-1, with TRBD1 as a possible D gene (5 bases). Looked up from germline, CDR1 is SGHAT and CDR2 is FQNNGV. This CDR3 has 15 residues. Trimming removed 5 bases at V and 0 bases at J, with 13 bases between. The CDR3 DNA is TGTGCCAGCAGCGCCCGGGGCGGGGTGAACACTGAAGCTTTCTTT. Translating gives CASSARGGVNTEAFF.

This chain connects TRBV7-9 to TRBJ2-1, with D maybe TRBD2 (5 bases). From germline, CDR1 is SEHNR and CDR2 FQNEAQ (reference sequence). Trimming shortened V by 5 bases and J by 4 bases, and 21 bases separated the two germline ends. This CDR3 has 17 residues. CDR3 sequence: CASSPPGVSDDYNEQFF. DNA for the CDR3: TGTGCCAGCAGCCCCCCCGGAGTTAGCGACGATTACAATGAGCAGTTCTTC.

J is TRBJ1-1 and V is TRBV18; D is uncertain. CDR1 is KGHSH, CDR2 LQKENI, per germline. V lost 0 bases and J 1 base, leaving 15 bases between the germline ends. The CDR3 has 17 amino acids. CDR3 nucleotides: TGTGCCAGCTCACCACCCTCCAGAAGAATCGGGAACACTGAAGCTTTCTTT. Residues: CASSPPSRRIGNTEAFF.

This clone was counted between two and nine times. This chain uses TRBV18 with TRBJ2-7; no reliable D call. Germline loops: CDR1 KGHSH, CDR2 LQKENI. This CDR3 is 16 amino acids long. The V end lost 2 bases, the J end lost 5 bases, and 19 bases lay between the germline ends. Written as DNA, the CDR3 is TGTGCCAGCTCACCATTTGACGGTAGCCAAGGCCACGAGCAGTACTTC. This codes for CASSPFDGSQGHEQYF.

This sequence joins TRBV19 and TRBJ1-1; possibly TRBD1 for D (5 bases). The germline CDR1 and CDR2 sequences are LNHDA and SQIVND (reference sequence). V lost 3 bases to trimming and J lost 0 bases, with 20 bases between them. The CDR3 consists of 18 residues. This CDR3 reads CASSMLGFGRDLNTEAFF. The CDR3 bases are TGTGCCAGTAGTATGTTGGGTTTCGGAAGGGACTTGAACACTGAAGCTTTCTTT.

V and J are TRBV7-9 and TRBJ1-5; D unresolved. Deletions cut 5 bases from V and 2 bases from J, with 4 bases between. The germline V gene encodes CDR1 SEHNR and CDR2 FQNEAQ (reference sequence). This CDR3 region has 12 residues. CDR3 sequence (DNA): TGTGCCAGCAGCCGTGGCAATCAGCCCCAGCATTTT. It yields the protein CASSRGNQPQHF.

This clone occurred a few times. The V call is TRBV7-3, the J call TRBJ1-3; no reliable D call. V gave up 0 bases and J gave up 3 bases, with 3 bases separating them. CDR3 length: 13 residues. CDR1 SGHTA and CDR2 FQGTGA come from the germline V gene. The CDR3 DNA sequence: TGTGCCAGCAGCTTAACCCTTGGAAACACCATATATTTT. Translation gives CASSLTLGNTIYF.

The J gene is TRBJ1-1, the V gene TRBV7-8; D call uncertain. The germline V gene encodes CDR1 SGHVS and CDR2 FQNEAQ. V was shortened by 5 bases and J by 2 bases, with 9 bases between the two germline ends. The CDR3 contains 13 residues. CDR3 residues: CASSRDGNTEAFF. In nucleotides, the CDR3 is TGTGCCAGCAGCCGTGACGGAAACACTGAAGCTTTCTTT.

The chain combines TRBV7-9 with TRBJ1-4, with D unclear. Per germline, CDR1 SEHNR and CDR2 FQNEAQ (reference sequence). This CDR3 spans 14 amino acids. With 3 bases removed from V and 8 bases from J, the gap between germline ends came to 13 bases. This CDR3 is CASSFFGEAEKLFF. CDR3 DNA sequence: TGTGCCAGCAGCTTCTTCGGGGAGGCCGAAAAACTGTTTTTT.

The genes are TRBV18 and TRBJ2-7; a possible D gene is TRBD1 (6 bases). V was trimmed by 6 bases and J by 3 bases, leaving 18 bases between them. CDR3 length equals 15 residues. CDR1 and CDR2 from the germline V gene are KGHSH and LQKENI. Here the CDR3 reads CASSPVGGQDYEQYF. In DNA form, the CDR3 reads TGTGCCAGCTCGCCGGTAGGGGGACAAGACTACGAGCAGTACTTC. Filled out from reference TRBV18 and TRBJ2-7, the complete variable domain reads NAGVMQNPRHLVRRRGQEARLRCSPMKGHSHVYWYRQLPEEGLKFMVYLQKENIIDESGMPKERFSAEFPKEGPSILRIQQVVRGDSAAYFCASSPVGGQDYEQYFGPGTRLTVT.

The chain joins TRBV19 to TRBJ2-2; D call uncertain. This CDR3 spans 16 amino acids. V was cut by 6 bases and J by 3 bases, with 17 bases left in between. CDR1 and CDR2 from the germline V gene are LNHDA and SQIVND (reference sequence). DNA of the CDR3: TGTGCCAGTAGCGAAGGTCTAAACGGTCACACCGGGGAGCTGTTTTTT. Its protein is CASSEGLNGHTGELFF.

The chain recombines TRBV5-1 with TRBJ2-7; 8 positions agree with TRBD2. Germline-derived CDR1 and CDR2 are SGHRS and YFSETQ. CDR3 length equals 15 residues. V was pared by 4 bases and J by 7 bases, with 13 bases of the junction left unmatched. The CDR3 spells CASSGTSGGELEQYF. Here the CDR3 DNA reads TGCGCCAGCAGCGGAACTAGCGGAGGGGAGCTGGAGCAGTACTTC.

A few counts support this clone. This chain links TRBV20-1 with TRBJ1-5, with TRBD1 matching 9 bases. V trimming: 3 bases; J trimming: 4 bases; junction bases outside the gene matches: 7. The CDR3 sequence is 15 residues long. Germline values: CDR1 DFQATT, CDR2 SNEGSKA (reference sequence). The CDR3 loop is CSASIETGGNQPQHF. Here the CDR3 DNA reads TGCAGTGCTAGTATAGAGACAGGGGGGAATCAGCCCCAGCATTTT.